Listed below are T cell receptor beta chains from one sample, sequenced in a study of shared clonotypes between healthy human individuals. Only in-frame clones appear in the TCRdb table, and some are missing; sequencing was by immunoSEQ multiplex PCR. The table lists a few million clones, 93% of them singletons. The source material was naive CD8+ T cells from PBMCs. Source of these receptors: a man between 18 and 35 years old in good health. Some clones in this sample may be carry-over from other donors' samples. Each CDR3 is given without its conserved first and last residue. The D gene is left open where the match is weak. Not every row has a clone size; where given, it reads once, few, many or a size class.

v_gene,abundance,d_gene,CDR3aa
TRBV30,.,TRBD2,AWSVGTSKLPEQF
TRBV5-6,.,TRBD1,ASSLAGTGKSGNTIY
TRBV28,.,TRBD2,ASSSPGTSGPSSYNEQF
TRBV29-1,.,.,SVGVGRAYEQY
TRBV19,.,.,ASIGGNAEAF
TRBV29-1,.,.,SVHNTGELF
TRBV5-6,.,TRBD2,ASSLALAEPYEQY
TRBV5-4,.,.,ASSRDSAYEQY
TRBV27,.,TRBD2,ASSLTSEPWDTQY
TRBV28,.,TRBD2,ASRSGTSGEGEQF
TRBV11-2,.,.,ASSLDPGPNEQF
TRBV7-9,few,.,ASSPLLREAF
TRBV5-4,once,.,ASRPEGTVYGYT
TRBV5-1,.,.,ASSERLANTGELF
TRBV29-1,.,.,SVEGGGASYNEQF
TRBV6-6,.,.,ASITGGGPTDTQY
TRBV28,.,.,ASSPSTFYEQY
TRBV7-2,.,.,ASRPEENYGYT
TRBV6-5,once,.,ASSYSTGVGNTIY
TRBV5-1,.,.,ASSLRGAAIETQY
TRBV7-6,.,TRBD1,ASSSRDRGYEQY
TRBV5-1,once,TRBD2,ASSLAPSGRPYNEQF
TRBV28,.,.,ASSLVGRETGELF
TRBV15,once,TRBD2,ATSGSGRHQETQY
TRBV10-3,.,.,AISRQTPDYEQY
TRBV4-1,.,.,ASSQVDNTGELF
TRBV28,.,.,ASDGDRSEQF
TRBV27,.,TRBD2,ASSLYPSGSVSEQF
TRBV9,.,.,ASSSRTASPDTQY
TRBV27,once,.,ASSLMRHYEQY
TRBV27,.,TRBD1,ASSPMTGLNTEAF
TRBV28,.,.,ASSPGDEKLF
TRBV9,.,TRBD2,ASSVVTSGNEQF
TRBV14,.,TRBD1,ASSPRDRDYTGELF
TRBV4-1,.,TRBD2,ASSQPLRTSGSTDTQY
TRBV28,.,.,ASSRGNIQY
TRBV27,.,.,ASTESSGELNYGYT
TRBV4-2,.,.,ASSQEAGAPYNEQF
TRBV4-2,.,.,ASSNPGLSSYEQY
TRBV27,.,.,ASGIRAEQY
TRBV6-6,.,TRBD1,ASSTGLINEQF
TRBV5-4,.,.,ASSLGRNEQY
TRBV4-2,.,TRBD2,ASSQDQTSGSLSEQF
TRBV9,.,.,ASSVRETANTEAF
TRBV19,.,.,ASSIGGPYNEQF
TRBV27,.,.,ASSLSPQTHSYEQY
TRBV27,.,.,ASSPNRGGDLEQY
TRBV4-3,.,.,ASSQEPAGGLLYEQY
TRBV14,.,.,ASSQDIRLPRETQY
TRBV9,.,TRBD2,ASSARLAGMDTQY
TRBV4-1,.,TRBD1,ASSLGSAGGFSEQY
TRBV9,.,.,ASSVDEGSEQY
TRBV27,.,TRBD2,ASSTGLADFQETQY
TRBV7-9,.,.,ASSSTSGDNEAF
TRBV13,.,TRBD1,ASSPGTASTDTQY